This TCR beta chain was sequenced during a study of CD8 T cells in Susac syndrome. The wider study: Susac syndrome patients were untreated, on corticosteroids with some adding intravenous immunoglobulin, or on intravenous immunoglobulin only.

CD8+ and CD4+ T cells taken from blood had their TCR beta sequenced. Purification of the CD8+ and CD4+ T cells relied on negative isolation, and TEMRA cells underwent FACS enrichment. This CDR3 contains 13 residues. V lost 4 bases and J lost 1, with 7 bases in between. CDR1 is MNHNS and CDR2 is SASEGT in the germline V gene. RNA totalling 0.5 to 1 ug underwent reverse transcription with random hexamers. TCR beta CDR3 was amplified by immunoSEQ covering 54 Vbeta and 13 Jbeta. TCRdb redid the calling of the immunoSEQ multiplex PCR reads with MiXCR, one entry per CDR3 protein. The sample lists about 210,000 distinct CDR3 sequences, around 93% occurring once.

Material: CD4+ T cells from PBMCs. V usage is TRBV6-1 and J usage is TRBJ2-5; TRBD2 is a possible D gene (6 bases). The clonotype was recovered from a human donor with Susac syndrome. The CDR3 spells CASSAGSQETQYF. In DNA, the CDR3 is TGTGCCAGCAGTGCCGGGAGCCAAGAGACCCAGTACTTC.